A selection of T cell receptor beta chains follows, all from one sample in a study of T cells after yellow fever vaccination. TCRdb re-analysed the 5' RACE reads in MiXCR, keeping a single row per CDR3 protein. The sample shows roughly 330,000 distinct CDR3 sequences, 3% to 4.5% of them seen only once. This specimen consisted of PBMCs, obtained 5 days after the yellow fever booster vaccination. All receptors come from a man aged 18 to 30 who received the YFV17D yellow fever vaccine. Each CDR3 is given with its conserved first and last residue.

CDR3 protein: CASSLAGADEQFF; J gene: TRBJ2-1; V gene: TRBV5-1
CDR3 protein: CASSQWRNTGELFF; J gene: TRBJ2-2; V gene: TRBV3-1
CDR3 protein: CASSFFGLANTGELFF; J gene: TRBJ2-2; V gene: TRBV12-3/TRBV12-4
CDR3 protein: CSVQRQGNTEAFF; J gene: TRBJ1-1; V gene: TRBV29-1
CDR3 protein: CASSQDIRAGISSPLHF; J gene: TRBJ1-6; V gene: TRBV4-2
CDR3 protein: CASSLQGEANTEAFF; J gene: TRBJ1-1; V gene: TRBV7-6
CDR3 protein: CASSLWEGGDEQYF; J gene: TRBJ2-7; V gene: TRBV25-1
CDR3 protein: CASSIWGDAGELFF; J gene: TRBJ2-2; V gene: TRBV19
CDR3 protein: CSALTSAGGSYNEQFF; J gene: TRBJ2-1; V gene: TRBV20-1
CDR3 protein: CASSNRATADTQYF; J gene: TRBJ2-3; V gene: TRBV7-2
CDR3 protein: CASSLSPRTFTDTQYF; J gene: TRBJ2-3; V gene: TRBV7-9
CDR3 protein: CASNSGWSGANVLTF; J gene: TRBJ2-6; V gene: TRBV2
CDR3 protein: CASSSITGTESQKAFF; J gene: TRBJ1-1; V gene: TRBV27
CDR3 protein: CASSLVVTRENQPQHF; J gene: TRBJ1-5; V gene: TRBV5-5
CDR3 protein: CASSQGPDTDYNEQFF; J gene: TRBJ2-1; V gene: TRBV4-3
CDR3 protein: CASTWGYDYGYTF; J gene: TRBJ1-2; V gene: TRBV5-1
CDR3 protein: CASSQGFFRADTQYF; J gene: TRBJ2-3; V gene: TRBV4-3
CDR3 protein: CASSYATGSGGYTF; J gene: TRBJ1-2; V gene: TRBV6-5
CDR3 protein: CATTDREVRAFF; J gene: TRBJ1-1; V gene: TRBV28
CDR3 protein: CASSALGTSTTGELFF; J gene: TRBJ2-2; V gene: TRBV7-6
CDR3 protein: CASSVGSEGETQYF; J gene: TRBJ2-5; V gene: TRBV9
CDR3 protein: CASTFPGGRYAFF; J gene: TRBJ1-1; V gene: TRBV3-1
CDR3 protein: CASTLWGQLNSPLHF; J gene: TRBJ1-6; V gene: TRBV5-1
CDR3 protein: CSAPSGTSWAQYF; J gene: TRBJ2-5; V gene: TRBV20-1
CDR3 protein: CASSRRQGIGTEAFF; J gene: TRBJ1-1; V gene: TRBV5-1
CDR3 protein: CASSVSSTDTQYF; J gene: TRBJ2-3; V gene: TRBV9
CDR3 protein: CASSEPGGAMNTEAFF; J gene: TRBJ1-1; V gene: TRBV5-1
CDR3 protein: CASSVGTGGRDTQYF; J gene: TRBJ2-3; V gene: TRBV9
CDR3 protein: CASSILSGFTGELFF; J gene: TRBJ2-2; V gene: TRBV19
CDR3 protein: CASSLRPRGTGELFF; J gene: TRBJ2-2; V gene: TRBV5-1
CDR3 protein: CAWSRGLAGEQFF; J gene: TRBJ2-1; V gene: TRBV30
CDR3 protein: CASSLGQGQEQYF; J gene: TRBJ2-7; V gene: TRBV12-3/TRBV12-4
CDR3 protein: CASSSGQETQYF; J gene: TRBJ2-5; V gene: TRBV5-1
CDR3 protein: CASSDTDTMDRLNTEAFF; J gene: TRBJ1-1; V gene: TRBV12-3/TRBV12-4
CDR3 protein: CASSLEVQTGDQETQYF; J gene: TRBJ2-5; V gene: TRBV11-3
CDR3 protein: CASSQPSSDGYTF; J gene: TRBJ1-2; V gene: TRBV4-3
CDR3 protein: CASSLYRGINEQFF; J gene: TRBJ2-1; V gene: TRBV7-2
CDR3 protein: CASSRGQGGKNTEAFF; J gene: TRBJ1-1; V gene: TRBV19
CDR3 protein: CASSVAGRGQRANYGYTF; J gene: TRBJ1-2; V gene: TRBV9
CDR3 protein: CSVRLGEAIQYF; J gene: TRBJ2-4; V gene: TRBV29-1
CDR3 protein: CASSLNLIREGRETQYF; J gene: TRBJ2-5; V gene: TRBV5-1
CDR3 protein: CASSQGVGSYNEQFF; J gene: TRBJ2-1; V gene: TRBV3-1
CDR3 protein: CASSRSRDSTDTQYF; J gene: TRBJ2-3; V gene: TRBV7-2
CDR3 protein: CASSLRAYGYTF; J gene: TRBJ1-2; V gene: TRBV5-5
CDR3 protein: CSVGSGLTPGADTQYF; J gene: TRBJ2-3; V gene: TRBV29-1
CDR3 protein: CASNPAGGETQYF; J gene: TRBJ2-5; V gene: TRBV6-5
CDR3 protein: CASSPDRANQPQHF; J gene: TRBJ1-5; V gene: TRBV12-3/TRBV12-4
CDR3 protein: CASSFRGGGAYEQYF; J gene: TRBJ2-7; V gene: TRBV5-4